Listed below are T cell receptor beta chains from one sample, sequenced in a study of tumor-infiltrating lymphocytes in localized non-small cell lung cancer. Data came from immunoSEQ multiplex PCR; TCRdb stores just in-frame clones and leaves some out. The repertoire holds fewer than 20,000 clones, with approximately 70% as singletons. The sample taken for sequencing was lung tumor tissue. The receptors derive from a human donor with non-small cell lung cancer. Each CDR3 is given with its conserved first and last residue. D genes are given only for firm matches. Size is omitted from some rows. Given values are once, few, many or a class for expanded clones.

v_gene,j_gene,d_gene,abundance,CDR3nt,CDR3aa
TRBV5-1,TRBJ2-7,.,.,TGCGCCAGCAGCTTAGACTCAGGTACCTACGAGCAGTACTTC,CASSLDSGTYEQYF
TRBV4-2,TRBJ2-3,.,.,TGTGCCAGCAGCCAAGATCTGTGGGCAGATACGCAGTATTTT,CASSQDLWADTQYF
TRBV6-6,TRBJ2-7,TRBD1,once,TGTGCCAGCAGAGGACAGGGATCCGAGCAGTACTTC,CASRGQGSEQYF
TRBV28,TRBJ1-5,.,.,TGTGCCAGCAAAAAGGAGACCTACGGGCCCCAGCATTTT,CASKKETYGPQHF
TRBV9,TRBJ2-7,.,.,TGTGCCAGCAACCAGGACAGTGGGGGCTACGAGCAGTACTTC,CASNQDSGGYEQYF
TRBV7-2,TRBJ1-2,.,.,TGTGCCAGCAGCCCGTCCCCCGTAGGTTATGGCTACACCTTC,CASSPSPVGYGYTF
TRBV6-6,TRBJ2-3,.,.,TGTGCCAGCAGCCGACTAGGAGGGTCAGATACGCAGTATTTT,CASSRLGGSDTQYF
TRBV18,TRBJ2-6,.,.,TGTGCCAGCTCACTGGGAGTATCTGGGGACAACGTCCTGACTTTC,CASSLGVSGDNVLTF
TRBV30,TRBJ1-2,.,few,TGTGCCTGGAGTAAAAGGGTAGCAACCTATGGCTACACCTTC,CAWSKRVATYGYTF
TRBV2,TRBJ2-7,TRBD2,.,TGTGCCAGCACTAGCGGGAGTCAATCCTACGAGCAGTACTTC,CASTSGSQSYEQYF
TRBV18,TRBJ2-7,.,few,TGTGCCAGCTCACCACCTGGCAGGAATTACGAGCAGTACTTC,CASSPPGRNYEQYF
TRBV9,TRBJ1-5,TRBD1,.,TGTGCCAGCAGCGGGACAGGGCTGCAGCCCCAGCATTTT,CASSGTGLQPQHF
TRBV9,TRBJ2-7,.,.,TGTGCCAGCAGCGGGGGGAGGAACGAGCAGTACTTC,CASSGGRNEQYF
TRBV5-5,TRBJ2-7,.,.,TGTGCCAGCAGCCAGGGGTCCTCCTACGAGCAGTACTTC,CASSQGSSYEQYF
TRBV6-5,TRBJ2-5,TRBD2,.,TGTGCCAGCAGCTCAACGGGGGGGATGGAGACCCAGTACTTC,CASSSTGGMETQYF
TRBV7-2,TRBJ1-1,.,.,TGTGCCAGCAGCTTATTTGGAGACCGGGGAGGAGAAGCCTTCTTT,CASSLFGDRGGEAFF
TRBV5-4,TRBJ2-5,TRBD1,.,TGTGCCAGCAGCCCACCGACAGGGAAGGAGACCCAGTACTTC,CASSPPTGKETQYF
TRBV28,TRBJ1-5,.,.,TGTGCCAGCAGCCTGGACAGTCGTCAGCCCCAGCATTTT,CASSLDSRQPQHF
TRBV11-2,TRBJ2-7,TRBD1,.,TGTGCCAGCAGCCAGGGGACAGGGAGGACCTACGAGCAGTACTTC,CASSQGTGRTYEQYF
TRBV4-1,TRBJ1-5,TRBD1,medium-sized,TGCGCCAGCAGCCAAGGGGACAGGCCCAATCATCAGCCCCAGCATTTT,CASSQGDRPNHQPQHF
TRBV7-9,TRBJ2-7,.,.,TGTGCCAGCAGCTCAAGACCCGGGACAACTAGTTACGAGCAGTACTTC,CASSSRPGTTSYEQYF
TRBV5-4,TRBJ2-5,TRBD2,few,TGTGCCAGCAGCTTGGGGGGACTAGCGGGAGGGCCGGAGACCCAGTACTTC,CASSLGGLAGGPETQYF
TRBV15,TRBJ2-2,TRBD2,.,TGTGCCACCAGCAGAGATCTACGGCGGGGGGGCCGCGCCGGGGAGCTGTTTTTT,CATSRDLRRGGRAGELFF
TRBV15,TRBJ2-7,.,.,TGTGCCACCAGCAGAGATCGCTCCTACGAGCAGTACTTC,CATSRDRSYEQYF